The 31 T cell receptor beta chains below were found in one sample sequenced in a study of vaccination and CD4 T cells after COVID-19. Oncomine TCR Beta short-read sequencing was applied to DNA from cultured CD4+ T cells. One entry per CDR3 protein, called by TCRdb with MiXCR from the PCR reads. The data contain about 14,000 distinct CDR3 sequences, 55% to 75% of them singletons. Their recognized antigens are unknown. This sample's treatment: roughly ten-day PBMC culture with coronavirus spike peptide pools or control peptides (ViraFEST assay). Sequences were obtained from CD4+ T cells from blood, cultured in vitro. The receptors derive from a human donor who had recovered from COVID-19.

This clonotype was detected only a few times. The chain employs TRBV6-5 and TRBJ1-1; 7 bases align to TRBD1. After removal of 3 bases from V and 4 bases from J, the junction contained 8 bases not matched to a gene. This CDR3 region has 15 residues. The germline CDR1 and CDR2 sequences are MNHEY and SVGAGI. CDR3 coding DNA: TGTGCCAGCAGTTATCAGGGGGGGTGGAGCACTGAAGCTTTCTTT. Its translation: CASSYQGGWSTEAFF.

This clonotype showed up just once. The chain joins TRBV28 to TRBJ2-1; TRBD2 might be the D (5 bases). V lost 7 bases and J lost 5, with 18 bases in between. Germline V gives CDR1 MDHEN, CDR2 SYDVKM. The CDR3 is 15 amino acids. CDR3 residues: CASNDHGETDNEQFF. In nucleotides, the CDR3 is TGTGCCAGCAATGATCATGGGGAGACCGACAATGAGCAGTTCTTC. Full variable domain (missing parts from reference TRBV28 and TRBJ2-1): DVKVTQSSRYLVKRTGEKVFLECVQDMDHENMFWYRQDPGLGLRLIYFSYDVKMKEKGDIPEGYSVSREKKERFSLILESASTNQTSMYLCASNDHGETDNEQFFGPGTRLTVL.

The V gene is TRBV7-8, the J gene TRBJ1-5; D is unresolved. This CDR3 spans 15 amino acids. The V gene lost 0 bases and the J gene lost 3 bases, with 9 bases spanning the gap. Germline CDR1 SGHVS, CDR2 FQNEAQ. The CDR3 region has the DNA TGTGCCAGCAGCTTAGCGGCCGAGGCCAATCAGCCCCAGCATTTT. As protein: CASSLAAEANQPQHF.

The chain combines TRBV2 with TRBJ1-2; no clear D gene. The CDR3 runs 13 residues. Germline V lookup: CDR1 SNHLY, CDR2 FYNNEI. The ends were cut back, 3 bases at V and 2 bases at J, with 7 bases in the middle. In DNA, the CDR3 is TGTGCCAGCAGTGATACCGGGAACTATGGCTACACCTTC. Translated, it gives CASSDTGNYGYTF.

This sequence joins TRBV6-1 and TRBJ2-5, with D unclear. V was pared by 6 bases and J by 7 bases, with 9 bases between. CDR3 length: 11 amino acids. Looked up from germline, CDR1 is MNHNS and CDR2 is SASEGT. The CDR3 coding sequence is TGTGCCAGCAGCTTGAAGGGGACCCAGTACTTC. This translates into CASSLKGTQYF.

This clonotype was seen more than once but under ten times. The J gene is TRBJ2-7, the V gene TRBV20-1; TRBD2 is a possible D gene (5 bases). Germline values: CDR1 DFQATT, CDR2 SNEGSKA (reference sequence). Trimming stripped 4 bases from V and 1 base from J, with 14 bases between. The CDR3 spans 14 residues. CDR3 residues: CSAKNVGVSYEQYF. The CDR3 DNA reads as TGCAGTGCTAAGAATGTCGGGGTGTCCTACGAGCAGTACTTC.

This clonotype was seen more than once but under ten times. V is TRBV7-2 and J is TRBJ2-1; no reliable D call. CDR3 size: 15 residues. CDR1 and CDR2 (germline): SGHTA, FQGNSA. The V end was cut by 5 bases, the J end by 5 bases, with 16 bases between. The CDR3 protein is CASSPEAPTNNEQFF. For the CDR3, the DNA is TGTGCCAGCAGCCCCGAGGCGCCTACTAACAATGAGCAGTTCTTC.

This clonotype appeared once. This sequence joins TRBV6-1 and TRBJ1-5; unclear D gene. CDR3 size: 16 residues. Germline V gene lookup returns CDR1 MNHNS and CDR2 SASEGT. Trimming cost V 8 bases and J 4 bases, with 21 bases left between them. The CDR3 here is CASPKRWERENQPQHF. The CDR3 coding sequence is TGTGCCAGCCCGAAGCGGTGGGAGAGGGAAAATCAGCCCCAGCATTTT.

The chain recombines TRBV7-2 with TRBJ2-1; weak D call: TRBD1 (5 bases). V lost 1 base to trimming and J lost 10 bases, with 17 bases between them. The CDR3 consists of 15 residues. CDR1 and CDR2 from the germline V gene are SGHTA and FQGNSA. The CDR3 here is CASSLGLGPQSEQFF. CDR3 nucleotides: TGTGCCAGCAGCTTAGGTCTGGGGCCTCAGTCAGAGCAGTTCTTC.

This chain joins TRBV6-1 and TRBJ2-1, with D perhaps matching TRBD1 or TRBD2 (6 bases each). Per the germline V gene, CDR1 is MNHNS and CDR2 is SASEGT. V gave up 8 bases and J gave up 1 base, with 15 bases separating them. The CDR3 extends over 15 amino acids. The CDR3 loop reads CASHVGGYSYNEQFF. In DNA form, the CDR3 reads TGTGCCAGCCATGTAGGGGGGTATTCCTACAATGAGCAGTTCTTC.

The CDR3 protein is CASSLHQGNTEAFF. As DNA, the CDR3 is TGTGCCAGCAGCTTACACCAGGGAAACACTGAAGCTTTCTTT. This chain joins TRBV7-3 and TRBJ1-1, with D maybe TRBD1 (5 bases). V was shortened by 2 bases and J by 2 bases, with 9 bases between the two germline ends. The germline V gene encodes CDR1 SGHTA and CDR2 FQGTGA. The CDR3 length is 14 residues.

The rearrangement uses TRBV20-1 and TRBJ1-2, with D tentatively TRBD1 (5 bases). Trimming shortened V by 8 bases and J by 8 bases, and 15 bases separated the two germline ends. The CDR3 has 11 amino acids. Germline V gene lookup returns CDR1 DFQATT and CDR2 SNEGSKA (reference sequence). DNA of the CDR3: TGCAGTCCCGTCCGGGACTCAGGCTACACCTTC. Translated: CSPVRDSGYTF.

This clonotype came up once. V and J are TRBV7-2 and TRBJ2-2; D possibly matches TRBD1 or TRBD2 (5 bases each). The length of the CDR3 is 16 residues. Germline assignment: CDR1 SGHTA and CDR2 FQGNSA. Trimming took off 2 bases at V and 1 base at J, with 11 bases between the two ends. The CDR3: CASSLFGGMNTGELFF. Written as DNA, the CDR3 is TGTGCCAGCAGCTTATTTGGGGGAATGAACACCGGGGAGCTGTTTTTT.

The chain couples TRBV28 to TRBJ1-2, with D perhaps TRBD1 (6 bases). V gave up 8 bases and J gave up 3 bases, with 16 bases separating them. Germline assignment: CDR1 MDHEN and CDR2 SYDVKM. CDR3 size: 14 residues. CDR3 in amino acids: CASGSRDKDYGYTF. Here the CDR3 DNA reads TGTGCCAGCGGCTCCCGGGACAAGGACTATGGCTACACCTTC.

This clonotype showed up just once. V and J are TRBV28 and TRBJ2-3; TRBD2 matches 8 bases. The trim removed 3 bases at V and 9 bases at J, leaving 11 bases unmatched. The CDR3 runs to 15 residues. CDR1 and CDR2 from the germline V gene are MDHEN and SYDVKM. The CDR3 here is CASSLPSTGLVTQYF. The CDR3 DNA reads TGTGCCAGCAGTTTGCCCTCCACGGGACTAGTAACGCAGTATTTT.

This clonotype was seen only a few times. The gene calls are TRBV28 and TRBJ2-5; weak D call: TRBD2 (6 bases). Trimming shortened V by 3 bases and J by 13 bases, and 21 bases separated the two germline ends. Germline V gives CDR1 MDHEN, CDR2 SYDVKM. The CDR3 length is 14 residues. The CDR3 nucleotides read TGTGCCAGCAGTTTCCGGACCGGGGAGGCCTTCGGGTACTTC. Protein sequence: CASSFRTGEAFGYF.

V and J are TRBV7-9 and TRBJ2-1, with 8 nucleotides matching TRBD2. This CDR3 has 16 amino acids. The germline CDR1 and CDR2 sequences are SEHNR and FQNEAQ (reference sequence). V lost 5 bases, J lost 3 bases, and 9 bases stayed unmatched. This CDR3 is CASSDKLAALYNEQFF. The CDR3 nucleotides read TGTGCCAGCAGCGATAAACTAGCGGCCCTCTACAATGAGCAGTTCTTC.

This clonotype appeared a single time. V usage is TRBV2 and J usage is TRBJ2-7, with 9 bases lining up with TRBD1. The CDR3 totals 13 residues. CDR1 is SNHLY, CDR2 FYNNEI, per germline. V dropped 6 bases and J dropped 2; count of bases not matched to a gene: 2. The CDR3 DNA reads TGTGCCAGCAGCCGGGACAGGGCCTACGAGCAGTACTTC. Protein product: CASSRDRAYEQYF.

There are a few counts of this clonotype. V and J are TRBV6-2 or TRBV6-3 and TRBJ1-5, with D possibly matching TRBD1 (5 bases). The CDR3 is 15 amino acids. The germline V and J ends were trimmed by 6 bases and 3 bases, with 15 bases remaining between them. Germline CDR1 and CDR2: MNHEY and SVGEGT. Here the CDR3 DNA reads TGTGCCAGCAGCCAAACCGGGGGGTACAATCAGCCCCAGCATTTT. This encodes CASSQTGGYNQPQHF.

The chain uses TRBV19 and TRBJ1-1; 9 nucleotides align to TRBD1. After removal of 5 bases from V and 1 base from J, the junction contained 8 bases not matched to a gene. The CDR3 length is 16 residues. CDR1 is LNHDA and CDR2 is SQIVND in the germline V gene (reference sequence). CDR3 in amino acids: CASSPRTGAGNTEAFF. The CDR3, as DNA: TGTGCCAGTAGTCCTCGGACAGGGGCAGGGAACACTGAAGCTTTCTTT.

The CDR3 is CSVGRGRRPSYEQYF. The CDR3 DNA reads as TGCAGCGTTGGCCGCGGACGGAGACCCTCCTACGAGCAGTACTTC. The chain combines TRBV29-1 with TRBJ2-7; no clear D. Germline V gene data show CDR1 as SQVTM and CDR2 as ANQGSEA. With 4 bases removed from V and 0 bases from J, the gap between germline ends came to 16 bases. There are 15 residues in the CDR3.

A word on this clonotype: The DNA is omitted, as the CDR3 cannot be located on it reliably, and the CDR3 follows TCRdb's listing. The rearrangement joins TRBV21-1 to TRBJ1-2. TRBV21-1 is classified as a pseudogene. From its first to its last residue, the CDR3 has 24 amino acids. The CDR3 sequence: CASTNQTSMYLCASSPDIGYGYTF.

The V and J genes are TRBV20-1 and TRBJ2-5; 8 positions match TRBD2. The CDR3 consists of 14 residues. CDR1 is DFQATT and CDR2 is SNEGSKA in the germline V gene (reference sequence). Trimming at V came to 4 bases and at J to 5 bases, leaving 9 bases not matched to a gene. CDR3 nucleotides: TGCAGTGCTACTAAACTAGCGGCCCTCGAGACCCAGTACTTC. It yields the protein CSATKLAALETQYF.

This clonotype was seen a handful of times. The J gene is TRBJ2-5, the V gene TRBV20-1; a weak D match, TRBD2 (5 bases). The germline V and J ends were trimmed by 1 base and 0 bases, with 12 bases remaining between them. CDR3 length: 15 residues. Germline CDR1 DFQATT, CDR2 SNEGSKA (reference sequence). The CDR3 protein is CSARATDWYQETQYF. The CDR3 region has the DNA TGCAGTGCTAGAGCAACGGACTGGTACCAAGAGACCCAGTACTTC.

The chain is built from TRBV2 and TRBJ2-6; D is undetermined. CDR3 length equals 17 residues. V was trimmed by 6 bases and J by 2 bases, leaving 17 bases between them. The germline V gene has CDR1 SNHLY and CDR2 FYNNEI. The CDR3 bases are TGTGCCAGCAGCATGAGGCAGTCTCTGGCTGGGGCCAACGTCCTGACTTTC. Its protein is CASSMRQSLAGANVLTF.

V usage is TRBV12-3 or TRBV12-4 and J usage is TRBJ1-2; perhaps TRBD1 as D (5 bases). V dropped 2 bases and J dropped 5 bases, with 9 bases sitting between them. This CDR3 has 13 amino acids. CDR3 in DNA: TGTGCCAGCAGTTTAATGGGGGATTATGGCTACACCTTC. Amino acids: CASSLMGDYGYTF.

This clonotype was recorded only once. The chain uses TRBV6-1 and TRBJ1-2; D not resolved. Germline-derived CDR1 and CDR2 are MNHNS and SASEGT. V was trimmed by 7 bases and J by 8 bases, leaving 20 bases between them. The CDR3 is 14 amino acids. CDR3 amino acids: CASTSPLGRRGYTF. The CDR3 DNA reads as TGTGCCAGCACCTCACCCCTGGGGAGACGAGGCTACACCTTC.

In its sample, this clonotype was seen a few times. The chain links TRBV21-1 to TRBJ1-5; the table's TRBD1 call for D was not verified on the DNA. TRBV21-1 is given as a pseudogene. There are 16 residues in the CDR3. The CDR3: CASSKFGDRLGQPQHF. Written as DNA, the CDR3 is TGTGCCAGCAGCAAATTTGGGGACAGGTTGGGTCAGCCCCAGCATTTT.

This rearrangement joins TRBV20-1 to TRBJ2-1; TRBD2 matches 8 bases. The CDR3 is made up of 16 amino acids. V shed 3 bases and J 0 bases; nucleotides not matched to a gene: 7. Germline values: CDR1 DFQATT, CDR2 SNEGSKA (reference sequence). CDR3 loop: CSARTPGGSSYNEQFF. The DNA of the CDR3 is TGCAGTGCTAGGACCCCGGGAGGGAGCTCCTACAATGAGCAGTTCTTC.

This clonotype has more than one count but fewer than ten. The genes are TRBV6-1 and TRBJ2-7; possible D gene TRBD2, 6 bases. CDR1 is MNHNS, CDR2 SASEGT, per germline. The CDR3 has 13 residues. V was pared by 6 bases and J by 11 bases, with 20 bases between. CDR3 residues: CASRDYDKLREYF. The CDR3 coding sequence is TGTGCCAGCAGGGACTACGATAAGCTCCGGGAGTACTTC.

This clonotype turned up a few times. The rearrangement links TRBV11-2 to TRBJ2-5; D unresolved. Germline-derived CDR1 and CDR2 are SGHAT and FQNNGV. V lost 5 bases and J 5 bases, leaving 12 bases between the germline ends. This CDR3 is 13 amino acids long. CDR3 loop: CASSPDPRETQYF. In DNA form, the CDR3 reads TGTGCCAGCAGCCCGGACCCCAGGGAGACCCAGTACTTC.